The 27 T cell receptor beta chains below were found in one sample sequenced in a study of shared clonotypes between healthy human individuals. Here immunoSEQ multiplex PCR was the method, and the copy in TCRdb shows in-frame clones only, minus some. The table records some 480,000 clones, 65% to 80% of them present only once. Specimen: PBMCs. These TCRs come from a woman in her forties in good health. Some clones in this sample may be carry-over from other donors' samples.

The V call is TRBV7-9, the J call TRBJ2-1, with 10 bases that match TRBD2. The trim removed 4 bases at V and 13 bases at J, leaving 10 bases unmatched. This CDR3 comprises 14 residues. Germline CDR1 and CDR2: SEHNR and FQNEAQ (reference sequence). The CDR3 reads CASSSGGAGGRQFF. CDR3 nucleotides: TGTGCCAGCAGCTCCGGGGGAGCGGGAGGGAGACAGTTCTTC.

The genes are TRBV29-1 and TRBJ2-7; D tentatively reads TRBD1 or TRBD2 (6 bases each). The DNA end is a closer match to TRBJ2-5, so the J assignment may be wrong. This CDR3 has 12 residues. Germline CDR1 and CDR2: SQVTM and ANQGSEA. The DNA for the CDR3 is TGCAGCGTTGAACAGGGGAGGGAGACCCAGTACTTC. This gives the protein CSVEQGRETQYF.

The rearrangement joins TRBV5-6 to TRBJ1-3, with D perhaps matching TRBD1 (5 bases). Trimming shortened V by 4 bases and J by 4 bases, and 18 bases separated the two germline ends. The CDR3 has 16 residues. Germline CDR1 is SGHDT and CDR2 is YYEEEE. CDR3 sequence reads: CASSGDRDWAGNTIYF. The CDR3 DNA is TGTGCCAGCAGCGGAGACCGGGACTGGGCCGGAAACACCATATATTTT.

This clone was recorded a few times. The V gene is TRBV5-4, the J gene TRBJ2-3; possibly TRBD2 for D (6 bases). The CDR3 has 17 amino acids. Germline V gene data show CDR1 as SGHNT and CDR2 as YYREEE (reference sequence). The V end lost 0 bases, the J end lost 4 bases, and 18 bases lay between the germline ends. CDR3 in amino acids: CASSLARTGVWADTQYF. CDR3 sequence (DNA): TGTGCCAGCAGCTTGGCTCGAACGGGAGTGTGGGCAGATACGCAGTATTTT.

A remark on this clone: The junction does not match germline at one end; this may be a read error. V gene TRBV27 combines with J gene TRBJ2-1; 10 bases fit TRBD1. This CDR3 has 13 residues. Germline loops: CDR1 MNHEY, CDR2 SMNVEV (reference sequence). CDR3 sequence reads: CASRDRGYNEQFF. CDR3 in DNA: TGTGCAAGCAGGGACAGGGGCTACAATGAGCAGTTCTTC.

The gene calls are TRBV29-1 and TRBJ1-2; no definite D call. The germline V gene encodes CDR1 SQVTM and CDR2 ANQGSEA. There are 10 residues in the CDR3. The V and J ends lost 3 bases and 7 bases respectively, with 6 bases between them. CDR3 in amino acids: CSVENSGYTF. Here the CDR3 DNA reads TGCAGCGTTGAGAATAGTGGCTACACCTTC.

The V and J genes are TRBV15 and TRBJ2-3; no definite D call. The germline V and J ends were trimmed by 3 bases and 2 bases, with 12 bases remaining between them. Germline CDR1 reads LNHNV; CDR2 reads YYDKDF (reference sequence). This CDR3 contains 15 residues. The CDR3 coding sequence is TGTGCCACCAGCAGTCTGGAGCGAGACACAGATACGCAGTATTTT. Translated, it gives CATSSLERDTDTQYF.

This clone has only a few counts. V is TRBV9 and J is TRBJ2-7, with D possibly being TRBD1 or TRBD2 (6 bases each). This CDR3 has 17 residues. CDR1 and CDR2 (germline): SGDLS, YYNGEE. The V end was cut by 7 bases, the J end by 2 bases, with 25 bases between. The DNA for the CDR3 is TGTGCCAGCGCGCCGGGGGCCAACACACTGGGTACCTACGAGCAGTACTTC. Translating it yields CASAPGANTLGTYEQYF.

A few counts support this clone. This chain's CDR3 is CASTQGRNEQFF. The DNA for the CDR3 is TGTGCCAGCACGCAGGGGCGAAATGAGCAGTTCTTC. This chain connects TRBV6-1 to TRBJ2-1, with D maybe TRBD1 (6 bases). Germline CDR1 MNHNS, CDR2 SASEGT. The CDR3 sequence is 12 residues long. V was shortened by 7 bases and J by 7 bases, with 11 bases between the two germline ends.

The V call is TRBV28, the J call TRBJ1-5; tentatively, D is TRBD1 (6 bases). Germline V CDR1 and CDR2: MDHEN, SYDVKM. The CDR3 is 13 residues long. V lost 7 bases, J lost 11 bases, and 18 bases lay in between. CDR3 residues: CASTPGGFAAQHF. Here the CDR3 DNA reads TGTGCCAGCACCCCTGGGGGCTTTGCGGCCCAGCATTTT.

CDR3 bases: TGCGCCAGCAGCCCGTCATGGGGACAGCCCTACGAGCAGTACTTC. Translated: CASSPSWGQPYEQYF. V gene TRBV5-1 combines with J gene TRBJ2-7; 7 nucleotides line up with TRBD1. Trimming took 4 bases from V and 2 from J; bases not matched to a gene: 9. Germline V lookup: CDR1 SGHRS, CDR2 YFSETQ. CDR3 length: 15 amino acids.

This rearrangement joins TRBV7-2 to TRBJ2-1; TRBD1 or TRBD2 may be the D gene (7 bases each). CDR1 is SGHTA and CDR2 is FQGNSA in the germline V gene. This CDR3 has 16 amino acids. The V end lost 3 bases, the J end lost 4 bases, and 16 bases lay between the germline ends. The CDR3, as DNA: TGTGCCAGCAGCTTTCAGGGGGGAGGGGGATACAATGAGCAGTTCTTC. Translating it yields CASSFQGGGGYNEQFF.

This clone was detected once. V is TRBV4-3 and J is TRBJ1-1; D gene uncertain. The germline V gene has CDR1 LGHNA and CDR2 YSLEER. The CDR3 is 14 amino acids. The V end was cut by 1 base, the J end by 1 base, with 7 bases between. CDR3 residues: CASSQVRQNTEAFF. CDR3 bases: TGCGCCAGCAGCCAAGTGCGCCAGAACACTGAAGCTTTCTTT.

The rearrangement links TRBV6-6 to TRBJ1-1; D is uncertain. The CDR3 extends over 11 amino acids. Trimming pared 8 bases from V and 3 bases from J, leaving 7 bases between. The germline V gene encodes CDR1 MNHNY and CDR2 SVGAGI (reference sequence). This chain's CDR3 is CASQMDTEAFF. DNA for the CDR3: TGTGCCAGCCAGATGGACACTGAAGCTTTCTTT.

This chain links TRBV28 with TRBJ2-7; 8 bases fit TRBD1. CDR1 is MDHEN, CDR2 SYDVKM, per germline. Unmatched junction bases numbered 6, after V lost 5 bases and J lost 3 bases. CDR3 length: 14 amino acids. The DNA for the CDR3 is TGTGCCAGCAGTATATACAGGGGGGTCTACGAGCAGTACTTC. Protein sequence: CASSIYRGVYEQYF.

This clone was picked up one time. This chain uses TRBV21-1 with TRBJ2-3; the table's D call, TRBD2, has no DNA check behind it. TRBV21-1 is recorded as a pseudogene. The CDR3 runs 17 residues. CDR3 protein: CASSVTGTSGSPDTQYF. In nucleotides, the CDR3 is TGTGCCAGCAGCGTTACCGGGACTAGCGGGTCCCCAGATACGCAGTATTTT.

The chain employs TRBV25-1 and TRBJ1-6, with D possibly matching TRBD1 (6 bases). V lost 2 bases and J 10 bases, leaving 18 bases between the germline ends. The CDR3 has 16 amino acids. CDR1 and CDR2 from the germline V gene are MGHDK and SYGVNS. The CDR3 DNA sequence: TGTGCCAGCAGTGAAAGGGTACAGGGACCGGGGTCACCCCTCCACTTT. Translation gives CASSERVQGPGSPLHF.

The CDR3 DNA is TGTGCCAGCAGCTTCGGCAGGGAGGAGACCCAGTACTTC. Translated, it gives CASSFGREETQYF. This sequence joins TRBV7-3 and TRBJ2-5; the D call may be TRBD1 or TRBD2 (5 bases each). The CDR3 is 13 amino acids. Trimming took 3 bases from V and 5 from J, leaving 10 bases between them. The germline V gene has CDR1 SGHTA and CDR2 FQGTGA.

The J gene is TRBJ1-3, the V gene TRBV9; 7 nucleotides align to TRBD1. J gave up 4 bases and V 0 bases, and 13 bases lay outside the gene matches. The germline gives CDR1 SGDLS, CDR2 YYNGEE. CDR3 size: 18 residues. This chain's CDR3 is CASSVAGQTGLPGNTIYF. In DNA form, the CDR3 reads TGTGCCAGCAGCGTAGCCGGCCAGACAGGGCTACCCGGAAACACCATATATTTT.

The chain has TRBV4-3 and TRBJ2-1; a possible D gene is TRBD1 (6 bases). This CDR3 has 16 amino acids. The V gene lost 1 base and the J gene lost 3 bases, with 13 bases spanning the gap. Germline values: CDR1 LGHNA, CDR2 YSLEER. Here the CDR3 DNA reads TGCGCCAGCAGCCAAGTTTCCGGGACAAGCTACAATGAGCAGTTCTTC. Translated: CASSQVSGTSYNEQFF.

J is TRBJ1-4 and V is TRBV5-4; a possible D gene is TRBD1 (6 bases). From germline, CDR1 is SGHNT and CDR2 YYREEE (reference sequence). V was pared by 4 bases and J by 8 bases, with 15 bases between. This CDR3 has 14 amino acids. The CDR3 spells CASSLDRGEEKLFF. For the CDR3, the DNA is TGTGCCAGCAGCCTGGACAGAGGGGAGGAAAAACTGTTTTTT.

V and J are TRBV5-1 and TRBJ2-2; 10 bases agree with TRBD1. This CDR3 has 19 residues. V was pared by 4 bases and J by 6 bases, with 18 bases of the junction left unmatched. CDR1 is SGHRS, CDR2 YFSETQ, per germline. The CDR3 bases are TGCGCCAGCAGCAAGGGACAGGGGATTTGGGATCCCAGTGCCGGGGAGCTGTTTTTT. This encodes CASSKGQGIWDPSAGELFF.

The table lists this clone with many counts. The chain is built from TRBV30 and TRBJ2-7, with TRBD2 matching 8 bases. Germline CDR1 reads GTSNPN; CDR2 reads SVGIG (reference sequence). J lost 1 base, V lost 2 bases, and 7 bases had no gene match. The CDR3 contains 15 residues. CDR3 sequence: CAWSPPSSGSYEQYF. CDR3 coding DNA: TGTGCCTGGAGTCCACCTTCTAGCGGGTCCTACGAGCAGTACTTC.

This chain links TRBV27 with TRBJ2-7; TRBD1 might be the D (6 bases). The germline CDR1 and CDR2 sequences are MNHEY and SMNVEV (reference sequence). Trimming cost V 5 bases and J 0 bases, with 14 bases left between them. The CDR3 runs 15 residues. The CDR3 DNA reads as TGTGCCAGCAGTCGTGGACAGACTTACTCCTACGAGCAGTACTTC. Protein sequence: CASSRGQTYSYEQYF.

This clone has at least ten counts. The gene calls are TRBV5-1 and TRBJ2-1, with a weak D call TRBD1 (5 bases). This CDR3 is 16 amino acids long. From germline, CDR1 is SGHRS and CDR2 YFSETQ. V shed 0 bases and J shed 2 bases, with 12 bases lying between them. CDR3 sequence reads: CASSLVVGHTYNEQFF. The CDR3 region has the DNA TGCGCCAGCAGCTTGGTTGTGGGGCATACCTACAATGAGCAGTTCTTC.

The rearrangement links TRBV11-2 to TRBJ2-5, with 14 bases aligning to TRBD2. In germline, CDR1 is SGHAT, CDR2 FQNNGV. J was trimmed by 5 bases and V by 1 base; bases with no gene match: 6. This CDR3 is built from 17 residues. The chain's CDR3 is CASSLGLAGGPGETQYF. Written as DNA, the CDR3 is TGTGCCAGCAGCTTAGGACTAGCGGGAGGGCCAGGGGAGACCCAGTACTTC. The full variable domain, with the rest looked up from reference TRBV11-2 and TRBJ2-5, is EAGVAQSPRYKIIEKRQSVAFWCNPISGHATLYWYQQILGQGPKLLIQFQNNGVVDDSQLPKDRFSAERLKGVDSTLKIQPAKLEDSAVYLCASSLGLAGGPGETQYFGPGTRLLVL.

The chain couples TRBV7-9 to TRBJ2-1; D is uncertain. The CDR3 has 13 amino acids. Per germline, CDR1 SEHNR and CDR2 FQNEAQ (reference sequence). Trimming shortened V by 5 bases and J by 6 bases, and 11 bases separated the two germline ends. As DNA, the CDR3 is TGTGCCAGCAGCAAAGAGGTTTCCAATGAGCAGTTCTTC. This sequence encodes CASSKEVSNEQFF.